This T cell receptor (beta chain) was documented in a study of regulatory T cells in long-lasting Graves disease. Study-wide findings and caveats: Favored gene segments in persistent disease were TRBV28, TRBJ1-2 and TRBJ2-5.

Only a few counts were recorded for this clonotype. Antigen specificity is unknown. iRepertoire HTBI primers and Arm-PCR of CDR3 regions built TCR beta libraries. TCRdb fed the multiplex PCR reads into MiXCR, producing one record per CDR3 protein. The data hold about 240,000 distinct CDR3 sequences, with around 20% observed a single time. The time point here: newly diagnosed GD, antithyroid drugs for less than 3 months. PBMCs were the source of the RNA used for TCR sequencing. The CDR3 is made up of 15 amino acids. Trimming removed 4 bases from V and 5 bases from J; junction bases left unmatched: 8. In germline, CDR1 is LNHDA, CDR2 SQIVND (reference sequence).

The TCR originated in a female donor with Graves disease. The sequences come from peripheral blood mononuclear cells (PBMCs), collected at new diagnosis, from a patient treated with antithyroid drugs. The chain has TRBV19 and TRBJ1-2; 9 bases are shared with TRBD1. The CDR3 loop is CASSNLPDRGYGYTF. DNA of the CDR3: TGTGCCAGTAGTAATCTCCCGGACAGGGGTTATGGCTACACCTTC.